This TCR beta chain originates from a study of post-analysis software for immune sequencing data. Whole-study context: Multiple sclerosis in the patients followed relapsing-remitting, secondary progressive and progressive-relapsing courses.

Points from the study as a whole: TRBV5-6, TRBV5-1 and TRBV20-1 belonged to a set of roughly five TRBV segments that were more frequent in patients than controls. Multiple sclerosis patients had significantly lower normalized Chao1 diversity than controls. F measure clustering grouped samples strongly by preparation batch.

The CDR3 runs 20 residues. The V and J ends lost 1 base and 1 base, in that order; junction bases with no gene match: 8. The V gene's germline CDR1 is MNHEY and CDR2 SVGAGI. Details on this clonotype: Its antigen is still unknown.

TCR beta cDNA libraries had unique molecular identifiers. Between about 1 and 11 million T cells gave rise to 500,000 to 650,000 cDNA molecules. TCRdb itself ran the PCR reads through MiXCR, one entry per CDR3 protein. The sample lists around 400,000 distinct CDR3 sequences, 30% to 45% occurring once. The TCR originated in a girl aged 10-17 years with multiple sclerosis. Sequencing used blood. The V and J genes are TRBV6-5 and TRBJ2-6; 12 bases line up with TRBD2. Written as DNA, the CDR3 is TGTGCCAGCAGTTACTTAAGACTAGCGGGGGATTTATCTGGGGCCAACGTCCTGACTTTC. It encodes CASSYLRLAGDLSGANVLTF.